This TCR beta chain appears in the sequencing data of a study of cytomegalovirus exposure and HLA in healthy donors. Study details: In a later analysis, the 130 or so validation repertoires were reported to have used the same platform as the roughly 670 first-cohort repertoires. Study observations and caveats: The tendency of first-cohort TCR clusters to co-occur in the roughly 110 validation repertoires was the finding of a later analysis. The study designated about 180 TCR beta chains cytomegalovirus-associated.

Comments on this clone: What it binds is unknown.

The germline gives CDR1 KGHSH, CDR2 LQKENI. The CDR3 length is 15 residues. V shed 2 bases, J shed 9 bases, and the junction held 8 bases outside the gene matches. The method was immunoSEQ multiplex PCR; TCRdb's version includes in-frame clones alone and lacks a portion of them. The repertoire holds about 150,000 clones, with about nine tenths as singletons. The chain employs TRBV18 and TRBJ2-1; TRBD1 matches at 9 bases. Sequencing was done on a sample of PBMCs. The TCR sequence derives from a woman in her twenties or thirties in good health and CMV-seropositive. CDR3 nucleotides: TGTGCCAGCTCACCAAGCCGGGACAGGGTTTCTGAGCAGTTCTTC. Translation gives CASSPSRDRVSEQFF.